These 11 T cell receptor beta chains share one sample of origin, sequenced in a study of blood T cell repertoires in COVID-19. The assay was immunoSEQ multiplex PCR, and TCRdb's table has in-frame clones only and misses some. The sample lists about 280,000 clones, about 88% occurring once. Sequenced material: peripheral blood. The receptors were sampled from a woman aged 25 to 39 with COVID-19, enrolled during active disease.

A single count supports this clone. The genes are TRBV7-6 and TRBJ2-7; TRBD1 matches at 8 bases. The V and J ends lost 0 bases and 2 bases, in that order; junction bases with no gene match: 6. CDR1 is SGHVS, CDR2 FNYEAQ, per germline. CDR3 size: 16 residues. The CDR3 DNA is TGTGCCAGCAGCTTAGCTTCCGGGACAGGCGCCTACGAGCAGTACTTC. Encoded protein: CASSLASGTGAYEQYF.

The chain is built from TRBV5-1 and TRBJ1-2, with D maybe TRBD1 (6 bases). V dropped 4 bases and J dropped 5 bases, with 12 bases sitting between them. This CDR3 region has 13 residues. Per germline, CDR1 SGHRS and CDR2 YFSETQ. The CDR3 DNA sequence: TGCGCCAGCAGCCTGGACAGCCCATATGGCTACACCTTC. This sequence encodes CASSLDSPYGYTF.

The J gene is TRBJ2-2, the V gene TRBV7-8, with D uncertain. Germline assignment: CDR1 SGHVS and CDR2 FQNEAQ. The CDR3 runs to 15 residues. Trimming took off 1 base at V and 2 bases at J, with 8 bases between the two ends. CDR3 in DNA: TGTGCCAGCAGCTTAGGATGGCAAAACACCGGGGAGCTGTTTTTT. Translation gives CASSLGWQNTGELFF.

This clone is a singleton in its sample. The chain is built from TRBV28 and TRBJ2-7; 10 positions agree with TRBD1. The CDR3 consists of 15 residues. The J segment lost 3 bases and the V segment lost 6 bases, leaving 8 bases of the junction unmatched. Germline V gene sequence: CDR1 MDHEN, CDR2 SYDVKM. This CDR3 is CASSLLRDRGYEQYF. DNA of the CDR3: TGTGCCAGCAGCCTTCTCCGGGACAGGGGCTACGAGCAGTACTTC. The variable domain in full, completed from reference TRBV28 and TRBJ2-7, reads DVKVTQSSRYLVKRTGEKVFLECVQDMDHENMFWYRQDPGLGLRLIYFSYDVKMKEKGDIPEGYSVSREKKERFSLILESASTNQTSMYLCASSLLRDRGYEQYFGPGTRLTVT.

This chain joins TRBV5-1 and TRBJ1-2; D perhaps matches TRBD1 (6 bases). Germline CDR1 and CDR2: SGHRS and YFSETQ. The CDR3 totals 17 residues. V lost 0 bases and J 3 bases, leaving 18 bases between the germline ends. CDR3 in DNA: TGCGCCAGCAGCTTGGATTTGGTCACAGGGCGGTACTATGGCTACACCTTC. Translation: CASSLDLVTGRYYGYTF.

The CDR3 loop reads CASSHPAGPYRPDTQYF. The CDR3 DNA reads as TGTGCCAGCAGCCATCCCGCGGGCCCGTACCGTCCCGATACGCAGTATTTT. This sequence joins TRBV3-1 (or the pseudogene TRBV3-2) and TRBJ2-3; TRBD2 is a possible D gene (5 bases). The CDR3 runs to 17 residues. Trimming stripped 3 bases from V and 6 bases from J, with 22 bases between. The V gene's germline CDR1 is LGHDT and CDR2 YNNKEL (reference sequence).

The CDR3 DNA sequence: TGTGCCAGCAGCGACAGGGGAGTCATGAACACTGAAGCTTTCTTT. As protein: CASSDRGVMNTEAFF. The chain employs TRBV2 and TRBJ1-1; 8 bases fit TRBD1. The germline CDR1 and CDR2 sequences are SNHLY and FYNNEI. The CDR3 spans 15 residues. Trimming removed 6 bases from V and 0 bases from J; junction bases left unmatched: 6.

This clone was seen a handful of times. This chain connects TRBV2 to TRBJ2-3, with D perhaps TRBD1 (6 bases). V lost 2 bases to trimming and J lost 2 bases, with 11 bases between them. CDR1 is SNHLY, CDR2 FYNNEI, per germline. This CDR3 is built from 15 residues. CDR3 protein: CASSETGIVTDTQYF. In DNA, the CDR3 is TGTGCCAGCAGTGAAACAGGGATCGTCACAGATACGCAGTATTTT.

This chain links TRBV11-2 with TRBJ2-2; 9 positions match TRBD1. The CDR3 loop spans 16 amino acids. V was clipped by 5 bases and J by 4 bases; unmatched bases: 8. The V gene's germline CDR1 is SGHAT and CDR2 FQNNGV. The CDR3: CASSARQGGLTGELFF. The CDR3 nucleotides read TGTGCCAGCAGCGCCCGACAGGGGGGACTCACCGGGGAGCTGTTTTTT.

The chain has TRBV30 and TRBJ2-7, with unresolved D. Trimming left V 4 bases short and J 2 bases short, with 15 bases between. Germline V CDR1 and CDR2: GTSNPN, SVGIG (reference sequence). The CDR3 covers 14 residues. The CDR3 sequence: CAWTNGGGTYEQYF. Here the CDR3 DNA reads TGTGCCTGGACTAACGGTGGCGGAACCTACGAGCAGTACTTC.

This clone came up once. The V gene is TRBV24-1, the J gene TRBJ1-4; 8 bases agree with TRBD1. CDR1 is KGHDR and CDR2 is SFDVKD in the germline V gene. V shed 4 bases and J 6 bases; nucleotides not matched to a gene: 6. This CDR3 is built from 15 residues. CDR3 nucleotide sequence: TGTGCCACCAGTGACACTACAGGGGGGTATGAAAAACTGTTTTTT. This encodes CATSDTTGGYEKLFF.